The rows below give T cell receptor beta chains drawn from one sample of a study of shared clonotypes between healthy human individuals. Assay used: immunoSEQ multiplex PCR; TCRdb lists only in-frame clones, some missing. The table shows roughly 700,000 clones, with roughly 87% occurring only once. The sequenced sample was memory CD8+ T cells from PBMCs. These receptors were collected from a man aged 18 to 30 in good health. Some clones in this sample may be carry-over from other donors' samples. The CDR3 runs from the conserved cysteine through the conserved F or W. The D gene is left open where the match is weak. Not every row has a clone size; where given, it reads once, few, many or a size class.

V gene	clone size	D gene	CDR3 length	J gene	CDR3 DNA	CDR3 protein
TRBV7-2	NA	TRBD2	18	TRBJ2-7	TGTGCCAGCATAAGCGGGACTAGCGGGAGCCCGAGCTCCTACGAGCAGTACTTC	CASISGTSGSPSSYEQYF
TRBV28	NA	NA	15	TRBJ2-7	TGTGCCAGCAGTTTAATCAAGTTCAGGGTCTACGAGCAGTACTTC	CASSLIKFRVYEQYF
TRBV27	NA	NA	15	TRBJ2-1	TGTGCCAGCAGGCGGACAGGAGGGACGGACAATGAGCAGTTCTTC	CASRRTGGTDNEQFF
TRBV27	NA	NA	14	TRBJ1-5	TGTGCCAGCAGTCGCGTTCGGGGAGAACAGCCCCAGCATTTT	CASSRVRGEQPQHF
TRBV4-2	NA	NA	14	TRBJ2-1	TGTGCCAGCAGCCCCCCCGGTAGCGGCAATGAGCAGTTCTTC	CASSPPGSGNEQFF
TRBV27	NA	NA	12	TRBJ2-1	TGTGCCAGCAGACCCTCCCGGAATGAGCAGTTCTTC	CASRPSRNEQFF
TRBV19	NA	NA	13	TRBJ2-3	TGTGCCAGTACCCCGGGACCCCCCGGTACGCAGTATTTT	CASTPGPPGTQYF
TRBV7-3	NA	NA	15	TRBJ1-1	TGTGCCAGCAGCTTATTAAGGGTTCGGAACACTGAAGCTTTCTTT	CASSLLRVRNTEAFF
TRBV6-1	NA	NA	14	TRBJ2-5	TGTGCCAGCAGTGAAGCTAGCAGGTTTGAGACCCAGTACTTC	CASSEASRFETQYF
TRBV27	NA	NA	18	TRBJ1-1	TGTGCCAGCAGTTTATCGATGAGCATCGCCGGGGAACCCACTGAAGCTTTCTTT	CASSLSMSIAGEPTEAFF
TRBV6-6	NA	NA	12	TRBJ1-1	TGTGCCAGCAGTTACGCGGGGGAGGAAGCTTTCTTT	CASSYAGEEAFF
TRBV27	NA	TRBD2	19	TRBJ2-6	TGTGCCAGCAGTCCGATTGTGTCGGGGGGAAGCTCTGGGGCCAACGTCCTGACTTTC	CASSPIVSGGSSGANVLTF
TRBV5-5	NA	TRBD1	15	TRBJ2-7	TGTGCCAGCAGCTTGGACAGGGGGTCCCTCTACGAGCAGTACTTC	CASSLDRGSLYEQYF
TRBV30	NA	NA	12	TRBJ1-1	TGTGCCTGGAGTGTATTGCCCCCTGAAGCTTTCTTT	CAWSVLPPEAFF
TRBV7-2	NA	NA	13	TRBJ2-2	TGTGCCAGCAGCTTAGTCATCACCGGGGAGCTGTTTTTT	CASSLVITGELFF
TRBV10-3	NA	TRBD1	15	TRBJ2-1	TGTGCCATCAGTGAGTCACAGGGGGCCCACAATGAGCAGTTCTTC	CAISESQGAHNEQFF
TRBV5-1	NA	TRBD1	15	TRBJ2-2	TGCGCCAGCAGCCCAGAGACAGGGTACACCGGGGAGCTGTTTTTT	CASSPETGYTGELFF
TRBV10-2	NA	TRBD2	14	TRBJ2-7	TGCGCCAGCAGTGGCGGGGGTATGAGCTACGAGCAGTACTTC	CASSGGGMSYEQYF
TRBV9	once	TRBD2	15	TRBJ2-7	TGTGCCAGCAGCGTAGGGGATAGCGGGAGACTCGAGCAGTACTTC	CASSVGDSGRLEQYF
TRBV5-5	NA	NA	13	TRBJ1-3	TGTGCCAGCAGCCCGGGGGCTGGAAACACCATATATTTT	CASSPGAGNTIYF
TRBV9	NA	NA	11	TRBJ1-3	TGTGCCAGCAGTGGGGGGTACACCATATATTTT	CASSGGYTIYF
TRBV5-1	NA	NA	11	TRBJ1-1	TGCGCCAGCAGCTTGGGTCCTGAAGCTTTCTTT	CASSLGPEAFF